This note documents a single T cell receptor (beta chain) sequence. Its antigen is unidentified. J gave up 8 bases and V 5 bases, and 10 bases lay outside the gene matches. Germline V gene lookup returns CDR1 MNHEY and CDR2 SMNVEV (reference sequence). The CDR3 runs to 15 residues. TCRdb's table, derived via immunoSEQ multiplex PCR, lists solely in-frame clones and lacks some. Among around 13,000 clones listed, 60% to 85% were seen once. The data are from a study of tumor-infiltrating lymphocytes in localized non-small cell lung cancer. Findings of the study overall: T-cell fraction did not differ between immunotypes IM1 and IM2. Not all patients were TCR sequenced, owing to tissue quantity.

The sequenced sample consisted of lung tumor tissue. The gene calls are TRBV27 and TRBJ1-2; 11 bases are shared with TRBD1. This clonotype was obtained from a human donor with non-small cell lung cancer. CDR3 nucleotide sequence: TGTGCCAGCAGTCCCTACCGGGGACAGGGGGAAGGCTACACCTTC. The encoded protein is CASSPYRGQGEGYTF.